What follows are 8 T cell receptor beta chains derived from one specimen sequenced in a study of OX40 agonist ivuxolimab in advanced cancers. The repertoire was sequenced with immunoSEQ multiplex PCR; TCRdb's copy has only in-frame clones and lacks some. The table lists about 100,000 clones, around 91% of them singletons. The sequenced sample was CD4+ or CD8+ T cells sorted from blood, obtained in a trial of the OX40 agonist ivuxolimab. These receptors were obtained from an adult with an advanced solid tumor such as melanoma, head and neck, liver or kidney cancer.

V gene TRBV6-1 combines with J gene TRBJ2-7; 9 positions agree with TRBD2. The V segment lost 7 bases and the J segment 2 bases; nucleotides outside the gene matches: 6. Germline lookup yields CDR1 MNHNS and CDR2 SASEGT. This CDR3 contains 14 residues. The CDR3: CASTTGGGAYEQYF. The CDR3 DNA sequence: TGTGCCAGCACCACGGGCGGGGGGGCCTACGAGCAGTACTTC.

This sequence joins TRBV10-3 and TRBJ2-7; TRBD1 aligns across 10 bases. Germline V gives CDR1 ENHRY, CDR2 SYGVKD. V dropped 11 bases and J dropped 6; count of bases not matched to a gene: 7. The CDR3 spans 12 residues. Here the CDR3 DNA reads TGTGCCGCCTCCGGGACAGGGGTCGAGCAGTACTTC. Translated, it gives CAASGTGVEQYF.

CDR3 DNA sequence: TGCGCCAGCAGCGTCGGGACTAACTCCTACGAGCAGTACTTC. It encodes CASSVGTNSYEQYF. The chain recombines TRBV5-1 with TRBJ2-7; 7 bases align to TRBD2. The germline V gene has CDR1 SGHRS and CDR2 YFSETQ. Losses at the gene ends were 4 bases for V and 0 bases for J; bases not matched to a gene: 4. The CDR3 covers 14 residues.

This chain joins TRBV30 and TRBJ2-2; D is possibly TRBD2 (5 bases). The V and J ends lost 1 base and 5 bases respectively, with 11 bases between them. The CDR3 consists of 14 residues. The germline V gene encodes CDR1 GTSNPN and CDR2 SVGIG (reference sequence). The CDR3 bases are TGTGCCTGGAGTGACTTGGGAGTTACCGGGGAGCTGTTTTTT. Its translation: CAWSDLGVTGELFF.

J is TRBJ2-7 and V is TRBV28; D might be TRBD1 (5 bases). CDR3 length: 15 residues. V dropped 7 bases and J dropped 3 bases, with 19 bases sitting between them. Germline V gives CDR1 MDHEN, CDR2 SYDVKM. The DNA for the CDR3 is TGTGCCAGCAACCCCGAGACAGCGCTGAACTACGAGCAGTACTTC. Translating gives CASNPETALNYEQYF.

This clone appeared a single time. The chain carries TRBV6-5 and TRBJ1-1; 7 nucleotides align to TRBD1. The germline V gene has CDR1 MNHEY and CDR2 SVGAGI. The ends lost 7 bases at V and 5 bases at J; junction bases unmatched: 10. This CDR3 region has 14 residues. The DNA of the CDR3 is TGTGCCAGCAAACTCTCAGGGGGGAGAACTGAAGCTTTCTTT. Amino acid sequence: CASKLSGGRTEAFF.

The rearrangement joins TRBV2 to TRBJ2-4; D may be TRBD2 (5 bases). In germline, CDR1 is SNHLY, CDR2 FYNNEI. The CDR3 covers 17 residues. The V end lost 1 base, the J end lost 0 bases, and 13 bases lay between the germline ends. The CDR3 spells CASSEGLFGEAKNIQYF. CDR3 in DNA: TGTGCCAGCAGTGAAGGATTATTCGGGGAAGCCAAAAACATTCAGTACTTC.

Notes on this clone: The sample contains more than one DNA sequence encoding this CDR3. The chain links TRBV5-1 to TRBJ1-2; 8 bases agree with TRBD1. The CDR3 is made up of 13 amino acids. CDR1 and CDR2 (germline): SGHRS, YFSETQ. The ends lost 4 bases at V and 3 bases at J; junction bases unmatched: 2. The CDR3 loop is CASSLQGDYGYTF. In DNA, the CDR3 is TGCGCCAGCAGCCTACAGGGGGACTATGGCTACACCTTC. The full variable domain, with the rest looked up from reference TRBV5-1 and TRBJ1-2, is KAGVTQTPRYLIKTRGQQVTLSCSPISGHRSVSWYQQTPGQGLQFLFEYFSETQRNKGNFPGRFSGRQFSNSRSEMNVSTLELGDSALYLCASSLQGDYGYTFGSGTRLTVV.